This TCR beta chain was captured by sequencing in a study of T cells in women clearing cervical HPV infection listed by TCRdb under 2018. For the study in its entirety: The cases were 25 or so women with histologically confirmed HPV16-related CIN3 or worse, and 2 of these cases were invasive cancers. Controls were approximately 25 women whose single incident HPV16 infection cleared within 12 months without precancer or cancer developing. Blood from cases was collected at the visit at which the lesion was first identified, whereas blood from controls was collected once infection was no longer detected. For cases, the median interval between lesion detection and blood sampling was roughly 150 days, with an interquartile range of roughly 80 to 200 days. Since HLA typing was available for only a few women, HLA type could not be ruled out as a confounder. The exploratory proof-of-principle case-control study was nested within the Guanacaste HPV Natural History Study in Costa Rica and compared TCR repertoires across cervical HPV16 outcomes. Cases and controls were matched on year of sample collection and on age within five years. Median age was about 32 years in cases versus roughly 40 in controls, and baseline characteristics did not differ significantly. In the parent cohort, some 10,000 women aged 18 or older were enrolled in Guanacaste, Costa Rica, during about 1992 to 1995 and were followed for 7 to 8 years. As quality controls, five blinded duplicates were added to each group, bringing the total to 60 or so samples made up of around 50 participants and about 10 replicates.

Its frequency places this clone as medium-sized (0.01 to 0.1%); no count is recorded. What antigen it recognizes has not been identified. Coverage ceases 3 residues before the CDR3 finishes, and the germline J gene fills in the end. Other DNA sequences of this sample code for an identical CDR3. Using the immunoSEQ assay, multiplex PCR amplified TCR beta CDR3 regions from an average of approximately 1.1 ug of genomic DNA per sample. The assay corrected primer bias using a complete synthetic TCR repertoire to establish an amplification baseline. Amplicons were sequenced on the Illumina platform. Processing in the source paper ran as follows. Sequences were error-corrected by clustering with frequency ratios and a modified nearest-neighbor algorithm and were then analyzed in the immunoSEQ Analyzer with IMGT gene definitions. At each rarefaction depth, TCR richness and evenness were averaged over 20 rarefaction repeats, and samples with fewer sequences than the depth were excluded. V, D and J gene relative abundances were compared between groups with Wilcoxon rank sum tests, applying FDR correction. For the blinded duplicates, the intraclass correlation was approximately 96% for TCR richness and averaged 76.4% across more than 60 gene segments. Imported from immuneACCESS, the table was reduced by TCRdb to in-frame sequences with V and J called. These copies leave out some clones; in studies compared against another copy, an unresolved V gene accounts for under half, and the cause of the remainder is not known. The DNA gave D and trimming, while V, J and clone size come from that table. This sample's listing comprises around 15,000 clones. The ten largest make up 10% of the sample.

Results the study describes overall, beyond this receptor: By combining richness with V gene abundances, random forest classifiers separated cases from controls with an estimated AUC of just over 0.8. Because the number of T cells per sample was unknown, the richness differences could reflect varying T-cell content rather than repertoire biology. TRBV6-7 relative abundance was lower in cases than in controls (around 0.11% versus 0.15%; Bonferroni P = 0.0008). Whether associations preceded infection or resulted from infection could not be shown with the cross-sectional design, and effector/memory subsets and HPV-specific T cells were not isolated. CIN3+ cases had significantly higher TCR repertoire richness than controls across sequencing depths, but evenness did not differ between the groups.

Every participant had a single incident cervical HPV16 infection, and women with prevalent HPV16 infections were excluded. Cervical HPV DNA was detected by MY09/MY11 PCR and genotyped by dot-blot hybridization. Approximately 15 mL of heparinized blood were centrifuged, and the buffy coat was aliquoted, frozen at -30°C, then stored at -80°C. Genomic DNA was extracted from buffy coat specimens using QIAGEN kits. Taken from the germline V gene, the CDR1 and CDR2 loops are KGHSH and LQKENI. Trimming removed 6 bases from V and 3 bases from J, leaving 14 bases between the germline ends. From its cysteine to its phenylalanine, the CDR3 spans 14 amino acids. Of the CDR3's DNA, 33 bases were read; they are in frame from base 1.

Source material: blood buffy coat. This receptor was obtained from a woman between 18 and 70 years old with a cervical HPV16 infection that either progressed to CIN3+ or cleared (not recorded which). The sequence joins TRBV18 to TRBJ2-5; the D segment cannot be called with confidence. CDR3 DNA (partial): TGTGCCAGCTCCCCAGGTCCGGGTAAAGAGACC. Translated, it reads CASSPGPGKET. The full CDR3 protein reads CASSPGPGKETQYF. Full variable domain (CDR3 extended with the reference TRBV18 and TRBJ2-5 proteins): NAGVMQNPRHLVRRRGQEARLRCSPMKGHSHVYWYRQLPEEGLKFMVYLQKENIIDESGMPKERFSAEFPKEGPSILRIQQVVRGDSAAYFCASSPGPGKETQYFGPGTRLLVL.